Shown below are 25 T cell receptor beta chains from a single sample sequenced in a study of T cells in Graves' hyperthyroidism and ophthalmopathy. TCR beta CDR3 region amplification was performed from RNA transcripts. When the TCR CDR3 underwent first-round RT-PCR, the HTBI primer set was used. Each CDR3 protein is one row after TCRdb ran MiXCR on the multiplex PCR reads. The table includes about 570,000 distinct CDR3 sequences, more than 45% detected once. Sequencing used peripheral blood or thyroid tissue (not recorded which). Receptors originate from an adult woman with Graves' disease, either hyperthyroidism or ophthalmopathy (not recorded which).

Turning to this clonotype: A clone one base away is much larger, so this may be a read error. The J gene is TRBJ2-7, the V gene TRBV2; 9 bases agree with TRBD1. From germline, CDR1 is SNHLY and CDR2 FYNNEI. This CDR3 is built from 16 residues. CDR3 in DNA: TGTGCCAGCAGCGCTACTTTATTACAGGGGGCACACGAGCGGTACTTC. This translates into CASSATLLQGAHERYF.

The V and J genes are TRBV6-6 and TRBJ1-5, with 8 bases aligning to TRBD1. J was trimmed by 8 bases and V by 4 bases; bases with no gene match: 4. The CDR3 contains 13 residues. Germline loops: CDR1 MNHNY, CDR2 SVGAGI (reference sequence). This CDR3 is CASSSTGGKPQHF. The DNA of the CDR3 is TGTGCCAGCAGTTCCACAGGGGGGAAGCCCCAGCATTTT.

Ten or more counts support this clonotype. The V and J genes are TRBV5-1 and TRBJ1-2, with TRBD1 as a possible D gene (5 bases). V was trimmed by 0 bases and J by 6 bases, leaving 9 bases between them. Germline V gene sequence: CDR1 SGHRS, CDR2 YFSETQ. This CDR3 comprises 13 residues. CDR3 nucleotide sequence: TGCGCCAGCAGCTTGGAGGGGAGCGATGGCTACACCTTC. Protein: CASSLEGSDGYTF.

This clonotype was observed at least ten times. The chain carries TRBV7-2 and TRBJ1-5; D uncertain. Per germline, CDR1 SGHTA and CDR2 FQGNSA. The CDR3 totals 15 residues. Trimming cost V 5 bases and J 2 bases, with 13 bases left between them. The CDR3 bases are TGTGCCAGCAGCCCCCGGGCGGGCGGCAATCAGCCCCAGCATTTT. This sequence encodes CASSPRAGGNQPQHF.

The chain employs TRBV28 and TRBJ2-7; TRBD2 matches 13 bases. With 6 bases clipped from V and 5 bases from J, the junction kept 10 bases outside the gene matches. The germline V gene has CDR1 MDHEN and CDR2 SYDVKM. The length of the CDR3 is 16 residues. CDR3 nucleotide sequence: TGTGCCAGCAGGAGAAAGGAGGGACTAGCGGGACACGAGCAGTACTTC. This gives the protein CASRRKEGLAGHEQYF.

The V gene is TRBV10-2, the J gene TRBJ2-3, with 10 bases identical to TRBD2. This CDR3 contains 15 residues. The germline CDR1 and CDR2 sequences are WSHSY and SAAADI. V dropped 3 bases and J dropped 9; count of bases not matched to a gene: 9. The CDR3 DNA sequence: TGCGCCAGCAGTGAAATGGTAGCGGGAGGAGGGACGCAGTATTTT. This encodes CASSEMVAGGGTQYF.

This clonotype showed up many times. The chain is built from TRBV2 and TRBJ2-7; TRBD2 matches 12 bases. The CDR3 loop spans 14 amino acids. The germline CDR1 and CDR2 sequences are SNHLY and FYNNEI. The V and J ends lost 7 bases and 2 bases, in that order; junction bases with no gene match: 3. CDR3 residues: CASIGLAGTYEQYF. The CDR3 DNA follows: TGTGCCAGCATCGGACTAGCGGGGACCTACGAGCAGTACTTC.

A few counts support this clonotype. The gene calls are TRBV9 and TRBJ2-5; TRBD1 might be the D (5 bases). The V end lost 0 bases, the J end lost 4 bases, and 13 bases lay between the germline ends. CDR1 is SGDLS, CDR2 YYNGEE, per germline. The CDR3 runs 15 residues. The CDR3 nucleotides are TGTGCCAGCAGCGTAGACACAGGTGTGGGAGAGACCCAGTACTTC. Translated: CASSVDTGVGETQYF.

In this sample, this clonotype turned up many times. The CDR3 protein is CASSQEATEAFF. CDR3 DNA sequence: TGTGCCAGCAGCCAAGAAGCGACTGAAGCTTTCTTT. The chain couples TRBV4-2 to TRBJ1-1; D call uncertain. The germline V gene encodes CDR1 LGHNA and CDR2 YNFKEQ. This CDR3 region has 12 residues. Between the trimmed V and J ends, which lost 0 bases and 5 bases, there was a span of 4 bases.

The chain uses TRBV29-1 and TRBJ1-1; the D is unclear. The CDR3 loop spans 10 amino acids. The V gene's germline CDR1 is SQVTM and CDR2 ANQGSEA. The V end lost 8 bases, the J end lost 3 bases, and 7 bases lay between the germline ends. Here the CDR3 DNA reads TGCAGCATAGCAGACACTGAAGCTTTCTTT. Its protein is CSIADTEAFF.

This clonotype was counted a few times. This chain joins TRBV25-1 and TRBJ1-5; D gene ambiguous. Per the germline V gene, CDR1 is MGHDK and CDR2 is SYGVNS. CDR3 length: 14 residues. V lost 2 bases, J lost 5 bases, and 10 bases lay in between. This CDR3 is CASSETRADQPQHF. The CDR3 nucleotides read TGTGCCAGCAGTGAAACTAGGGCTGATCAGCCCCAGCATTTT.

This clonotype came up many times. The chain is built from TRBV28 and TRBJ1-2; D not certain. Trimming removed 8 bases at V and 3 bases at J, with 10 bases between. Germline V gives CDR1 MDHEN, CDR2 SYDVKM. The CDR3 is 12 amino acids. CDR3 region: CASSGWDYGYTF. In nucleotides, the CDR3 is TGTGCCAGCTCTGGGTGGGACTATGGCTACACCTTC.

This clonotype was counted many times. The V gene is TRBV5-1, the J gene TRBJ2-7; TRBD1 aligns across 10 bases. CDR1 SGHRS and CDR2 YFSETQ come from the germline V gene. J gave up 2 bases and V 2 bases, and 4 bases lay outside the gene matches. The length of the CDR3 is 15 residues. The CDR3 reads CASSLWDRGAYEQYF. The CDR3 bases are TGCGCCAGCAGCTTATGGGACAGGGGCGCCTACGAGCAGTACTTC.

This clonotype was detected once. The chain has TRBV10-3 and TRBJ2-7; possibly TRBD2 for D (6 bases). Looked up from germline, CDR1 is ENHRY and CDR2 is SYGVKD. This CDR3 is 14 amino acids long. V lost 0 bases to trimming and J lost 6 bases, with 12 bases between them. The CDR3 loop reads CAISESGGNGEQYF. The CDR3 DNA sequence: TGTGCCATCAGTGAGTCTGGAGGGAACGGCGAGCAGTACTTC.

The chain has TRBV10-2 and TRBJ1-2; no reliable D call. This CDR3 region has 11 residues. With 3 bases removed from V and 8 bases from J, the gap between germline ends came to 7 bases. CDR1 and CDR2 from the germline V gene are WSHSY and SAAADI. CDR3 bases: TGCGCCAGCAGTGACCAGACAGGCTACACCTTC. Translation: CASSDQTGYTF.

This clonotype was observed a single time. Here the CDR3 reads CASSRKLGGTEAFF. CDR3 DNA: TGTGCCAGCAGCAGAAAGTTGGGGGGCACTGAAGCTTTCTTT. The rearrangement links TRBV7-3 to TRBJ1-1; the D gene is possibly TRBD1 (5 bases). The germline V gene encodes CDR1 SGHTA and CDR2 FQGTGA. V was trimmed by 5 bases and J by 4 bases, leaving 14 bases between them. The CDR3 covers 14 residues.

This clonotype has only one observation. V usage is TRBV10-3 and J usage is TRBJ2-5; perhaps TRBD2 as D (6 bases). The germline CDR1 and CDR2 sequences are ENHRY and SYGVKD. Between the trimmed V and J ends, which lost 0 bases and 6 bases, there was a span of 8 bases. The CDR3 is 13 amino acids. The CDR3 region has the DNA TGTGCCATCAGTGAGTCGCGGGAACAGACCCAGTACTTC. It yields the protein CAISESREQTQYF.

The chain carries TRBV7-8 and TRBJ1-1; D is perhaps TRBD1 (6 bases). This CDR3 has 16 amino acids. The V end lost 3 bases, the J end lost 0 bases, and 14 bases lay between the germline ends. Germline values: CDR1 SGHVS, CDR2 FQNEAQ. The CDR3 coding sequence is TGTGCCAGCAGCTTTAAGGGGGGGAGGGTGAACACTGAAGCTTTCTTT. It translates to CASSFKGGRVNTEAFF.

The chain carries TRBV20-1 and TRBJ1-5; D is uncertain. Trimming stripped 4 bases from V and 3 bases from J, with 13 bases between. The CDR3 is made up of 14 amino acids. Germline V gene lookup returns CDR1 DFQATT and CDR2 SNEGSKA (reference sequence). The CDR3 DNA reads TGCAGTGCTATTCGCCTGGGAACCAATCAGCCCCAGCATTTT. Translated, it gives CSAIRLGTNQPQHF.

This sequence joins TRBV21-1 and TRBJ1-2; TRBD1, the table's D call, was not compared with the DNA. TRBV21-1 constitutes a pseudogene. The CDR3 totals 15 residues. For the CDR3, the DNA is TGTGCCAGCAGCACCCGGGACGTGTCTAACTATGGCTACACCTTC. Translation gives CASSTRDVSNYGYTF.

The sample holds many counts of this clonotype. This rearrangement joins TRBV7-9 to TRBJ1-2; D is uncertain. This CDR3 has 13 residues. V dropped 5 bases and J dropped 8 bases, with 15 bases sitting between them. The germline V gene encodes CDR1 SEHNR and CDR2 FQNEAQ (reference sequence). CDR3 nucleotide sequence: TGTGCCAGCAGCCTAGAGCCCAAAATAGGCTACACCTTC. Its translation is CASSLEPKIGYTF.

The J gene is TRBJ1-5, the V gene TRBV2, with 7 nucleotides matching TRBD1. CDR1 and CDR2 (germline): SNHLY, FYNNEI. Unmatched junction bases numbered 7, after V lost 7 bases and J lost 4 bases. The CDR3 runs to 14 residues. CDR3 nucleotides: TGTGCCAGCAAGGCGGTCAGGGGGAATCAGCCCCAGCATTTT. Translation: CASKAVRGNQPQHF.

The V and J genes are TRBV7-9 and TRBJ1-1, with 7 bases identical to TRBD1. The CDR3 covers 15 residues. Per the germline V gene, CDR1 is SEHNR and CDR2 is FQNEAQ (reference sequence). V lost 5 bases, J lost 4 bases, and 10 bases stayed unmatched. DNA of the CDR3: TGTGCCAGCAGCCCTTCAGGGGGTAGGGTCACTGAAGCTTTCTTT. Translating gives CASSPSGGRVTEAFF.

This clonotype was counted at least ten times. This chain links TRBV19 with TRBJ2-2, with 12 bases that match TRBD2. The CDR3 consists of 19 residues. V lost 3 bases and J lost 3; bases outside the gene matches: 11. Germline loops: CDR1 LNHDA, CDR2 SQIVND (reference sequence). CDR3 DNA sequence: TGTGCCAGTAGTATCCTCTCTCCTGGACTAGCGGGATACACCGGGGAGCTGTTTTTT. Its protein product is CASSILSPGLAGYTGELFF.

As DNA, the CDR3 is TGCAGTGCTAGAGATGAAGGGGTAGCGGGAGATGGGGGAGAGACCATATATTTT. Its protein product is CSARDEGVAGDGGETIYF. This chain uses TRBV20-1 with TRBJ1-3; D perhaps matches TRBD1 (5 bases). V lost 0 bases and J 10 bases, leaving 28 bases between the germline ends. The CDR3 length is 18 residues. Germline CDR1 reads DFQATT; CDR2 reads SNEGSKA (reference sequence).